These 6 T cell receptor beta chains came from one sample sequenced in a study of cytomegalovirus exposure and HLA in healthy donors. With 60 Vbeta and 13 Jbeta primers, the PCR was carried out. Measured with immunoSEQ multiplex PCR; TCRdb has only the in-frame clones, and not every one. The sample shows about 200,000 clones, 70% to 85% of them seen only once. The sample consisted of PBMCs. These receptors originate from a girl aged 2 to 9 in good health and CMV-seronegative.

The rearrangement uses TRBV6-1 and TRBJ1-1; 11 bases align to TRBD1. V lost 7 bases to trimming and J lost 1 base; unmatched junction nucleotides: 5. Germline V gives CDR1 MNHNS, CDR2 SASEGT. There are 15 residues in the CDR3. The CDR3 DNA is TGTGCCAGCATTTGGACAGGGGGCTGGAACACTGAAGCTTTCTTT. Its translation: CASIWTGGWNTEAFF.

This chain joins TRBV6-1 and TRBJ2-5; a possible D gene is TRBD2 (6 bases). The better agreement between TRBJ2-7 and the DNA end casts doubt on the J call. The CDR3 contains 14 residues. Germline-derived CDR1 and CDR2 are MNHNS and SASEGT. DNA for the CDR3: TGTGCCAGCAGTGAACAGGGAGGCGGCTACGAGCAGTACTTC. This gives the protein CASSEQGGGYEQYF.

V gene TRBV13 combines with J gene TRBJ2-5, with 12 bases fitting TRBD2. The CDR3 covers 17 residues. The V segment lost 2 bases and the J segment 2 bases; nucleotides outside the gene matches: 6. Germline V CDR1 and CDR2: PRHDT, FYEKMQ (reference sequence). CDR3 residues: CASSLYPGLAGQETQYF. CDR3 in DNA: TGTGCCAGCAGCTTATACCCCGGACTAGCGGGACAAGAGACCCAGTACTTC. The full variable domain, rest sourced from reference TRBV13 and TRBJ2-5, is AAGVIQSPRHLIKEKRETATLKCYPIPRHDTVYWYQQGPGQDPQFLISFYEKMQSDKGSIPDRFSAQQFSDYHSELNMSSLELGDSALYFCASSLYPGLAGQETQYFGPGTRLLVL.

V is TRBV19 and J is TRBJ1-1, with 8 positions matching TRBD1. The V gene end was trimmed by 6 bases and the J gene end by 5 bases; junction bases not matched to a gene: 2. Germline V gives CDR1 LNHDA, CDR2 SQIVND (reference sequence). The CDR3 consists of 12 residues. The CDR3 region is CASRGQGTEAFF. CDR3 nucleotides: TGTGCCAGTAGAGGACAGGGAACTGAAGCTTTCTTT.

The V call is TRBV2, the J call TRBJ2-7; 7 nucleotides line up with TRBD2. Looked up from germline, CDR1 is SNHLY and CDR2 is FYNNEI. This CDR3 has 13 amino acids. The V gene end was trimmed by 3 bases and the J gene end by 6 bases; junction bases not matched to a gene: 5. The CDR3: CASSEGTTGEQYF. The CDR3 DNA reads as TGTGCCAGCAGTGAGGGGACTACGGGCGAGCAGTACTTC.

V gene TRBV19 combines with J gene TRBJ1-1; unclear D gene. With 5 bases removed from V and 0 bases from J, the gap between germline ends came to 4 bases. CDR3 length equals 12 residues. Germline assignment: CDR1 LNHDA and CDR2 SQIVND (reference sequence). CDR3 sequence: CASSYLNTEAFF. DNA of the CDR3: TGTGCCAGTAGTTACTTGAACACTGAAGCTTTCTTT.